This TCR beta chain stems from a study of blood T cell repertoires in COVID-19. Study background: Acute and convalescent COVID-19 samples came from the United States, Italy and Spain.

Germline V CDR1 and CDR2: SGHTA, FQGNSA. The CDR3 sequence is 15 residues long. After removal of 7 bases from V and 4 bases from J, the junction contained 5 bases not matched to a gene. Authors' data handling: Nucleated cell counts were estimated from reference gene primer amplification. Measured with immunoSEQ multiplex PCR; TCRdb has only the in-frame clones, and not every one. V and J calls and clone size are given by that table; D and trimming were obtained from the DNA. The sample consists of about 43,000 clones, roughly 86% of them appearing once. The sequence came from a man in his 60s with active COVID-19. The genes are TRBV7-2 and TRBJ2-2; 11 bases match TRBD1. Specimen: peripheral blood. The CDR3 region is CASTPGQGVTGELFF. The CDR3 region has the DNA TGTGCCAGCACCCCGGGACAGGGGGTCACCGGGGAGCTGTTTTTT.